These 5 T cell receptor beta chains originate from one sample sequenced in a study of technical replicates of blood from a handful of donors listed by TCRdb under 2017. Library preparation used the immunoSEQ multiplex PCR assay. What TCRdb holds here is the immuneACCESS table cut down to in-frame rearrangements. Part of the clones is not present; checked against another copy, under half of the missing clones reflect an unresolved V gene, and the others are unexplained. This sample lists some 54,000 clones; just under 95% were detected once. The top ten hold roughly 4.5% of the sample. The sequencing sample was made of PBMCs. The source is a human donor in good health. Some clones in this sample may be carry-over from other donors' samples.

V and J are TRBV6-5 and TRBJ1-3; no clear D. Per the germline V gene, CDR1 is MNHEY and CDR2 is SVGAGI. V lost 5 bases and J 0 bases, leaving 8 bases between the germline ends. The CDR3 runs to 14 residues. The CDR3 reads CASSGLISGNTIYF. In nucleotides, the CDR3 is TGTGCCAGCAGTGGACTGATCTCTGGAAACACCATATATTTT.

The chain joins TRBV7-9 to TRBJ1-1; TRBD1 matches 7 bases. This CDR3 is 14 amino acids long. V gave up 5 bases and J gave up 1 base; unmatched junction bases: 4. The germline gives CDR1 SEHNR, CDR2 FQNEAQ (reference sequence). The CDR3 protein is CASSAGDRNTEAFF. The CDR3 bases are TGTGCCAGCAGCGCAGGGGACAGGAACACTGAAGCTTTCTTT. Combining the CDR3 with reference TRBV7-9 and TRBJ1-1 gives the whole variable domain DTGVSQNPRHKITKRGQNVTFRCDPISEHNRLYWYRQTLGQGPEFLTYFQNEAQLEKSRLLSDRFSAERPKGSFSTLEIQRTEQGDSAMYLCASSAGDRNTEAFFGQGTRLTVV.

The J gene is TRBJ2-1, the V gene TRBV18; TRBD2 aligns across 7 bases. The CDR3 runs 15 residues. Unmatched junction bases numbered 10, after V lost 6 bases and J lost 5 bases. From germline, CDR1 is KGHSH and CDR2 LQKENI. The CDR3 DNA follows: TGTGCCAGCTCCTTCGACGCAGGGACTAACAATGAGCAGTTCTTC. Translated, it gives CASSFDAGTNNEQFF. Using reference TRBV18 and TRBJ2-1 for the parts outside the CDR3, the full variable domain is NAGVMQNPRHLVRRRGQEARLRCSPMKGHSHVYWYRQLPEEGLKFMVYLQKENIIDESGMPKERFSAEFPKEGPSILRIQQVVRGDSAAYFCASSFDAGTNNEQFFGPGTRLTVL.

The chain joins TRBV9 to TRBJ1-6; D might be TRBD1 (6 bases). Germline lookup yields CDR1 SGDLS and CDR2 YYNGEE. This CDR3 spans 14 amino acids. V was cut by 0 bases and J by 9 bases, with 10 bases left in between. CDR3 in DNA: TGTGCCAGCAGCGTAGGGACAGCCCCTTCACCCCTCCACTTT. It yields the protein CASSVGTAPSPLHF.

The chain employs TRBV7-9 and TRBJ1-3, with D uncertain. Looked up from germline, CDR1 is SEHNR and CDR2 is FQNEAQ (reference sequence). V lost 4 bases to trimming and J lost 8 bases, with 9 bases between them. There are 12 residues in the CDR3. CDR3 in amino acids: CASSSNRDTIYF. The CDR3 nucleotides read TGTGCCAGCAGCTCTAACCGGGACACCATATATTTT.